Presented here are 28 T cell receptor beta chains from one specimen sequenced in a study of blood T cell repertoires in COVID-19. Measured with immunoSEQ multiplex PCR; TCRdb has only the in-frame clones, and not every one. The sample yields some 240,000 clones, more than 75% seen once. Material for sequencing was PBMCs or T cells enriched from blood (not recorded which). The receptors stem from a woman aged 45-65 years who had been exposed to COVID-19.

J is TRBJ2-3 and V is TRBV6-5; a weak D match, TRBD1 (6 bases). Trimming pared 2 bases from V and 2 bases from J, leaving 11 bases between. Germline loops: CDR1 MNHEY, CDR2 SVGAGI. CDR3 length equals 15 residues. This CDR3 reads CASSYKGGFTDTQYF. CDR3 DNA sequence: TGTGCCAGCAGTTACAAAGGGGGATTCACAGATACGCAGTATTTT.

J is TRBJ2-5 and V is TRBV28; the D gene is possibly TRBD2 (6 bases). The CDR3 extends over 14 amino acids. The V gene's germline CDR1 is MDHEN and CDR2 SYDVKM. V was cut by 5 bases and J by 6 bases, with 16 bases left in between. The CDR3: CASSPGGSLKTQYF. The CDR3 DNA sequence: TGTGCCAGCAGTCCCGGGGGAAGTCTTAAGACCCAGTACTTC.

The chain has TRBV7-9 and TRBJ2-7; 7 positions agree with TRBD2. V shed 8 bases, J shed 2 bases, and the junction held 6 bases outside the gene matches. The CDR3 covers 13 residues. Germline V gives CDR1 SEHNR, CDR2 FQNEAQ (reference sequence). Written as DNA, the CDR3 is TGTGCCAGCGGGGGGGAATCCACCTACGAGCAGTACTTC. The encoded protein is CASGGESTYEQYF.

The CDR3, as DNA: TGTGCCAGCAGTTACAGTAGCGGGGGACCCTTGGGGCAGTACTTC. Amino acids: CASSYSSGGPLGQYF. V gene TRBV6-2 or TRBV6-3 combines with J gene TRBJ2-7; the match to TRBD2 covers 9 bases. The CDR3 covers 15 residues. J gave up 9 bases and V 2 bases, and 11 bases lay outside the gene matches. Germline lookup yields CDR1 MNHEY and CDR2 SVGEGT.

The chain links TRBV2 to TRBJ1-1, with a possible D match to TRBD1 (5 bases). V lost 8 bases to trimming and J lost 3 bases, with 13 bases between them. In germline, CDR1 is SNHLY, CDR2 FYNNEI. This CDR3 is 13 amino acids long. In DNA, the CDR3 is TGTGCCAGCGGCGGGACTAGGGACACTGAAGCTTTCTTT. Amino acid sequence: CASGGTRDTEAFF.

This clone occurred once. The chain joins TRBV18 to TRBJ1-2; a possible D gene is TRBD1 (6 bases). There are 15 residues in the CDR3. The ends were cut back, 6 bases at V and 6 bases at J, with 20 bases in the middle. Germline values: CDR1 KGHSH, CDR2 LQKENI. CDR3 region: CASSPSGGASDGYTF. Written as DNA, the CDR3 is TGTGCCAGCTCTCCCAGTGGGGGGGCAAGTGATGGCTACACCTTC.

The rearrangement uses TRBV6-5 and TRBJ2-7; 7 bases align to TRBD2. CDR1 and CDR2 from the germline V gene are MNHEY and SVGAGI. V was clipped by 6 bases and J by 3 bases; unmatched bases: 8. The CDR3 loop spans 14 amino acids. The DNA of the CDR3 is TGTGCCAGCAGGAGGAGCGGGGCACTCTACGAGCAGTACTTC. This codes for CASRRSGALYEQYF.

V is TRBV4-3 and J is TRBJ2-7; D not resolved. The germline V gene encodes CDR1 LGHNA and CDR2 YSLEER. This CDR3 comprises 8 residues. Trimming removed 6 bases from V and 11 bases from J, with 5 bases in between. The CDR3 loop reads CASRSKYF. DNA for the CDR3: TGCGCCAGCAGGTCTAAGTACTTC.

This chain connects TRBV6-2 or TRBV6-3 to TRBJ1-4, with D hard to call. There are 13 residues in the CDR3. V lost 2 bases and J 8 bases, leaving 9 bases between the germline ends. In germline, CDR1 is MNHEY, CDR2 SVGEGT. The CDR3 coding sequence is TGTGCCAGCAGTTACCGTCCGGGAGAAAAACTGTTTTTT. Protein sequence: CASSYRPGEKLFF.

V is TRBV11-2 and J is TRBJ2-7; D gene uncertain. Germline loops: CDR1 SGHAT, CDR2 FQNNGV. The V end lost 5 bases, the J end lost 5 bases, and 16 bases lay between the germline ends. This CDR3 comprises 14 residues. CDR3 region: CASSPYHVADEQYF. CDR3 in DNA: TGTGCCAGCAGCCCGTATCATGTGGCGGACGAGCAGTACTTC.

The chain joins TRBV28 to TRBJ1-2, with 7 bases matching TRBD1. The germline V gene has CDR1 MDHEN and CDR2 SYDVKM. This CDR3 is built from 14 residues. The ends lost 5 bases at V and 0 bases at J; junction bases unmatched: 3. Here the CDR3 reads CASSLTGANYGYTF. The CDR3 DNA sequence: TGTGCCAGCAGTCTCACAGGGGCTAACTATGGCTACACCTTC.

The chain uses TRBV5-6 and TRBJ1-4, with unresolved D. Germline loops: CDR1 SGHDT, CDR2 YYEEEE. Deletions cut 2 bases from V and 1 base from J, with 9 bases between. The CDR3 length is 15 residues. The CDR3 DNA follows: TGTGCCAGCAGCTTCAACAGCTTAACTAATGAAAAACTGTTTTTT. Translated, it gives CASSFNSLTNEKLFF.

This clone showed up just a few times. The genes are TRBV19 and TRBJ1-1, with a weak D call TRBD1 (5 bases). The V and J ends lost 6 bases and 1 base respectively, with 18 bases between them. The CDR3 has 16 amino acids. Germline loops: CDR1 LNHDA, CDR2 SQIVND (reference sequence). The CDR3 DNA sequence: TGTGCCAGTAGGCGGGGGGGTTTAAGAGAGAACACTGAAGCTTTCTTT. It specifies CASRRGGLRENTEAFF. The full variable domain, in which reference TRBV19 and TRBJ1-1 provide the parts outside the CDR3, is DGGITQSPKYLFRKEGQNVTLSCEQNLNHDAMYWYRQDPGQGLRLIYYSQIVNDFQKGDIAEGYSVSREKKESFPLTVTSAQKNPTAFYLCASRRGGLRENTEAFFGQGTRLTVV.

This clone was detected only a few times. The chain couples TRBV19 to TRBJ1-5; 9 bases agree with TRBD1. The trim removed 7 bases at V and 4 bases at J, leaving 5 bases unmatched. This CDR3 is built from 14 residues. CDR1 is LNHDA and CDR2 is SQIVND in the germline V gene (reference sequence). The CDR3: CASNDRGRNQPQHF. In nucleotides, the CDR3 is TGTGCCAGTAATGACAGGGGGAGGAATCAGCCCCAGCATTTT.

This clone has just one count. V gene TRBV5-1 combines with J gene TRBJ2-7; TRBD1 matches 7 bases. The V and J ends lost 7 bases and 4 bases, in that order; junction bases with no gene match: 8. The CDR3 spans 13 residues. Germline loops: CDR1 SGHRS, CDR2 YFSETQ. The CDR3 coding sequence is TGCGCCAGCGGTCGGGACAGCAAATACGAGCAGTACTTC. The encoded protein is CASGRDSKYEQYF.

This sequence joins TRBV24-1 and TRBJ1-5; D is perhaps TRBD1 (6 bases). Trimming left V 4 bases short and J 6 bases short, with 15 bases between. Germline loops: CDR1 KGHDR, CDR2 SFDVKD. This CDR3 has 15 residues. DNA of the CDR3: TGTGCCACCAGTGACCACACAGGGCTCGGTCAGCCCCAGCATTTT. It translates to CATSDHTGLGQPQHF.

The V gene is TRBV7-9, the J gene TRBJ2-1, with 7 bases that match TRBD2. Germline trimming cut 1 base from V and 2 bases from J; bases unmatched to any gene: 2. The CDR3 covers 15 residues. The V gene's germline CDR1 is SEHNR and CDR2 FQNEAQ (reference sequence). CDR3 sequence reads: CASSLDGGAYNEQFF. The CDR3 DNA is TGTGCCAGCAGCTTAGATGGGGGGGCCTACAATGAGCAGTTCTTC. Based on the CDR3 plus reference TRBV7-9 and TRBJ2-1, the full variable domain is DTGVSQNPRHKITKRGQNVTFRCDPISEHNRLYWYRQTLGQGPEFLTYFQNEAQLEKSRLLSDRFSAERPKGSFSTLEIQRTEQGDSAMYLCASSLDGGAYNEQFFGPGTRLTVL.

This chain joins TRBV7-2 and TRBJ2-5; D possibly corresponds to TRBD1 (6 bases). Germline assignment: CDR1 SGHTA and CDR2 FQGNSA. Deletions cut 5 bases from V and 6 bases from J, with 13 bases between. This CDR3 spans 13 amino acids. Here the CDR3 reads CASSPTGEKTQYF. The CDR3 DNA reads TGTGCCAGCAGCCCGACAGGAGAGAAGACCCAGTACTTC.

This CDR3 is CASSASSGGYEQYF. For the CDR3, the DNA is TGTGCCAGCAGCGCCTCTAGCGGGGGCTACGAGCAGTACTTC. V and J are TRBV5-4 and TRBJ2-7; TRBD2 matches at 10 bases. V gave up 4 bases and J gave up 3 bases; unmatched junction bases: 4. Germline V CDR1 and CDR2: SGHNT, YYREEE (reference sequence). The CDR3 has 14 residues.

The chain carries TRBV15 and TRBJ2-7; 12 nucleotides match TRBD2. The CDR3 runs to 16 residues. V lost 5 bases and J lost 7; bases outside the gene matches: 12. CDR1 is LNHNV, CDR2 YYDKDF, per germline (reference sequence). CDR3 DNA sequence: TGTGCCACCAGCCGGGGGGGGACTAGCGGGCGTTTGGAGCAGTACTTC. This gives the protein CATSRGGTSGRLEQYF.

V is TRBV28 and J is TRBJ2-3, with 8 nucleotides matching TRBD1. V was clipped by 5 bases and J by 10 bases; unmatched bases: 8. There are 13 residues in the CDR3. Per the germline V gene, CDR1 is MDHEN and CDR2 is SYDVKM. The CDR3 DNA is TGTGCCAGCAGTAGAGACAGGGGTGTGTCGCAGTATTTT. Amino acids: CASSRDRGVSQYF.

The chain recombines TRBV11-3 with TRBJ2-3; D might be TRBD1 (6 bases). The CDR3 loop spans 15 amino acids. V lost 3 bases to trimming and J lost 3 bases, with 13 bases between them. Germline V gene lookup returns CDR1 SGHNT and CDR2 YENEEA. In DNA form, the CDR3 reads TGTGCCAGCAGCTTCAGGGGACGGGGAACAGATACGCAGTATTTT. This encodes CASSFRGRGTDTQYF. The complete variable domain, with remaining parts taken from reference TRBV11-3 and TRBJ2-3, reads EAGVVQSPRYKIIEKKQPVAFWCNPISGHNTLYWYLQNLGQGPELLIRYENEEAVDDSQLPKDRFSAERLKGVDSTLKIQPAELGDSAVYLCASSFRGRGTDTQYFGPGTRLTVL.

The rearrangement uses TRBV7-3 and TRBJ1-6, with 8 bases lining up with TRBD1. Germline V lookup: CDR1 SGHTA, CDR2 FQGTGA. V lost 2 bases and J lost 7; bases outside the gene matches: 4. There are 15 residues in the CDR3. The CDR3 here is CASSLGRGQNSPLHF. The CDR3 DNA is TGTGCCAGCAGCTTAGGCAGGGGGCAAAATTCACCCCTCCACTTT.

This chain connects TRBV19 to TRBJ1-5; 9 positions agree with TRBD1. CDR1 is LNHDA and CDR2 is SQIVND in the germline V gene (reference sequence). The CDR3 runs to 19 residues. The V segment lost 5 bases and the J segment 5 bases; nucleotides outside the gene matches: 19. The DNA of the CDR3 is TGTGCCAGTAGTCCTATTTTAGGCGCTACAGGGGGCAGGGATCAGCCCCAGCATTTT. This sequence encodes CASSPILGATGGRDQPQHF.

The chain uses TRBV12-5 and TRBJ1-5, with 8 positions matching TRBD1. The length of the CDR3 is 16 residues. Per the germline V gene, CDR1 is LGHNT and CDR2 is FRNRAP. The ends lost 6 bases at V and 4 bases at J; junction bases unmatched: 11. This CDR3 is CASGPDRASLNQPQHF. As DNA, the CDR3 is TGTGCTAGTGGCCCGGACAGGGCCAGCCTAAATCAGCCCCAGCATTTT.

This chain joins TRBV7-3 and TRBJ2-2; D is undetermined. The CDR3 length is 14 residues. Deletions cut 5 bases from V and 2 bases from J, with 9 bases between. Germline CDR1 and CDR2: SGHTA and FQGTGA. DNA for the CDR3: TGTGCCAGCAGCACTACCAGTAACACCGGGGAGCTGTTTTTT. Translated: CASSTTSNTGELFF.

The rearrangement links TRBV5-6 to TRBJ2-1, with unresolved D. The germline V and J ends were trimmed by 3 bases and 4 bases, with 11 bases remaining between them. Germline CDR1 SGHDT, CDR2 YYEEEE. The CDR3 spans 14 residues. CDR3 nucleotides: TGTGCCAGCAGCTGGCCTAGAGATTACAATGAGCAGTTCTTC. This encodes CASSWPRDYNEQFF.

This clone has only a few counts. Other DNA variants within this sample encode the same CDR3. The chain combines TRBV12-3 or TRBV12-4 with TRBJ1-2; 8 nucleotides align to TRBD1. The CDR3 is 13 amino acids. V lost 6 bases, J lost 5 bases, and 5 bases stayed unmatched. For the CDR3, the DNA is TGTGCCAGCAGCCCGGACAGGGCTTATGGCTACACCTTC. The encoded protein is CASSPDRAYGYTF.